This TCR beta chain was identified in a study of tumor-infiltrating lymphocytes in oesophageal squamous cell carcinoma. TCRdb fed the PCR reads into MiXCR, producing one record per CDR3 protein. This sample has over 14,000 distinct CDR3 sequences, with roughly half found just once. Germline V CDR1 and CDR2: MNHNS, SASEGT. Trimming shortened V by 7 bases and J by 8 bases, and 18 bases separated the two germline ends. This CDR3 spans 14 amino acids. The source material was blood. The sequence came from a male donor with esophageal squamous cell carcinoma. The chain carries TRBV6-1 and TRBJ2-1; D is perhaps TRBD2 (7 bases). The CDR3 sequence: CASMRGGVGYEQFF. CDR3 nucleotide sequence: TGTGCCAGCATGAGGGGGGGTGTCGGTTATGAGCAGTTCTTC.